The 8 T cell receptor beta chains below come from one sample, sequenced in a study of cytomegalovirus exposure and HLA in healthy donors. PCR amplification relied on 60 Vbeta primers (plus 13 Jbeta primers). Repertoires were generated with immunoSEQ multiplex PCR, while TCRdb's copy carries only in-frame clones and drops some. The profile shows about 210,000 clones, 60% to 80% of them singletons. The sequenced material came from PBMCs. The receptors stem from a male donor in good health and CMV-seronegative.

This clone occurred a few times. The rearrangement uses TRBV6-5 and TRBJ2-3; TRBD2 matches at 7 bases. V shed 5 bases, J shed 0 bases, and the junction held 5 bases outside the gene matches. Germline V gene lookup returns CDR1 MNHEY and CDR2 SVGAGI. The CDR3 runs to 15 residues. The CDR3 bases are TGTGCCAGCAGTGGGGGGGGGACGAGCACAGATACGCAGTATTTT. It codes for CASSGGGTSTDTQYF.

The V call is TRBV19, the J call TRBJ2-7; 10 bases match TRBD1. The J segment lost 4 bases and the V segment lost 7 bases, leaving 7 bases of the junction unmatched. Germline CDR1 LNHDA, CDR2 SQIVND (reference sequence). CDR3 length: 14 amino acids. CDR3 coding DNA: TGTGCCAGTAAACGTCGGGACAGGGGTTACGAGCAGTACTTC. Residues: CASKRRDRGYEQYF.

The V and J genes are TRBV18 and TRBJ1-6, with D unclear. This CDR3 contains 14 residues. Germline V gene sequence: CDR1 KGHSH, CDR2 LQKENI. Trimming cost V 1 base and J 7 bases, with 8 bases left between them. The CDR3 DNA reads TGTGCCAGCTCACCACTACAGACCAATTCACCCCTCCACTTT. Translation: CASSPLQTNSPLHF.

V gene TRBV29-1 combines with J gene TRBJ2-3; TRBD2 might be the D (6 bases). Germline CDR1 reads SQVTM; CDR2 reads ANQGSEA. V lost 6 bases and J 5 bases, leaving 12 bases between the germline ends. The CDR3 contains 12 residues. The CDR3 reads CSVASAGDTQYF. CDR3 coding DNA: TGCAGCGTGGCATCAGCGGGAGATACGCAGTATTTT.

The rearrangement joins TRBV7-2 to TRBJ1-2; 9 bases fit TRBD1. CDR1 is SGHTA and CDR2 is FQGNSA in the germline V gene. V lost 4 bases and J lost 4; bases outside the gene matches: 10. CDR3 length: 16 amino acids. CDR3 protein: CASSYEQGARVYGYTF. The CDR3 coding sequence is TGTGCCAGCAGCTATGAACAGGGGGCGCGGGTCTATGGCTACACCTTC.

This rearrangement joins TRBV19 to TRBJ2-7; a possible D gene is TRBD1 (5 bases). The CDR3 is 13 amino acids. V shed 4 bases and J shed 0 bases, with 7 bases lying between them. In germline, CDR1 is LNHDA, CDR2 SQIVND (reference sequence). CDR3 sequence: CASSTDTSYEQYF. CDR3 nucleotide sequence: TGTGCCAGTAGTACGGACACCTCCTACGAGCAGTACTTC.

This chain uses TRBV11-3 with TRBJ2-7, with unresolved D. Trimming removed 2 bases at V and 3 bases at J, with 14 bases between. The CDR3 is made up of 15 amino acids. CDR1 and CDR2 (germline): SGHNT, YENEEA. The CDR3 sequence: CASSLNSRHFYEQYF. The CDR3 DNA is TGTGCCAGCAGCTTAAATAGTCGACACTTCTACGAGCAGTACTTC.

The gene calls are TRBV6-1 and TRBJ2-7; D is perhaps TRBD2 (6 bases). V lost 2 bases to trimming and J lost 6 bases, with 11 bases between them. Germline lookup yields CDR1 MNHNS and CDR2 SASEGT. The CDR3 runs to 13 residues. CDR3: CASSERVEGEQYF. The CDR3 DNA follows: TGTGCCAGCAGTGAACGGGTGGAGGGCGAGCAGTACTTC.